This T cell receptor beta chain was sequenced in a study of blood T cell repertoires in COVID-19. Study summary: In each case, the material was cDNA or gDNA derived from T cells, B-cell-depleted T cells, or PBMCs.

As processed by the authors: How many nucleated cells were present was estimated from reference gene primer amplification. Clones were sequenced by immunoSEQ multiplex PCR, and TCRdb holds only the in-frame ones, with some missing. That table is the source of V, J and clone size, and D and trimming were worked out from the DNA. The data show about 160,000 clones, approximately 87% seen once. The Seattle patients joined while their infection was active and were tracked longitudinally afterward. Germline V gene data show CDR1 as SGHNT and CDR2 as YYREEE (reference sequence). The CDR3 is 15 residues long. The V and J ends lost 0 bases and 2 bases respectively, with 11 bases between them.

The chain carries TRBV5-4 and TRBJ1-1; no clear D gene. The TCR comes from a woman in her 70s with COVID-19, enrolled during active disease. Sequenced input: peripheral blood. The CDR3 bases are TGTGCCAGCAGCTTGGGATTAAGAGGCAACACTGAAGCTTTCTTT. Translation gives CASSLGLRGNTEAFF. Full variable domain (outside the CDR3, taken from reference TRBV5-4 and TRBJ1-1): ETGVTQSPTHLIKTRGQQVTLRCSSQSGHNTVSWYQQALGQGPQFIFQYYREEENGRGNFPPRFSGLQFPNYSSELNVNALELDDSALYLCASSLGLRGNTEAFFGQGTRLTVV.